The 12 T cell receptor beta chains below were found in one sample sequenced in a study of brain T cells in children with intractable seizures. This sample's time point: blood from clinic visit 5 months post-surgery; TSC patient then seizure free. This table comes from immunoSEQ multiplex PCR, and its TCRdb copy is limited to in-frame clones, with some not included. The table lists a few hundred thousand clones, about 93% of them singletons, with approximately 5% in the top ten. Sequenced here: peripheral blood, sampled roughly 5 months after surgery. The receptors were gathered from a boy in the first two years of life with tuberous sclerosis and intractable seizures.

The chain couples TRBV2 to TRBJ1-5; D remains ambiguous. Deletions cut 4 bases from V and 0 bases from J, with 19 bases between. The CDR3 sequence is 18 residues long. Per germline, CDR1 SNHLY and CDR2 FYNNEI. Here the CDR3 DNA reads TGTGCCAGCAGTGCCATCTTCGACACACTCCATAGCAATCAGCCCCAGCATTTT. Its protein is CASSAIFDTLHSNQPQHF.

V is TRBV7-8 and J is TRBJ2-1; TRBD2 matches at 7 bases. The V segment lost 2 bases and the J segment 5 bases; nucleotides outside the gene matches: 6. This CDR3 region has 15 residues. The V gene's germline CDR1 is SGHVS and CDR2 FQNEAQ. Here the CDR3 reads CASSLRRELNNEQFF. As DNA, the CDR3 is TGTGCCAGCAGCTTACGGCGGGAGTTAAACAATGAGCAGTTCTTC.

The J gene is TRBJ1-3, the V gene TRBV12-3 or TRBV12-4, with 9 nucleotides matching TRBD1. V gave up 5 bases and J gave up 8 bases; unmatched junction bases: 4. The CDR3 contains 13 residues. CDR3 nucleotides: TGTGCCAGCAGTAGACAGGGGGGATACACCATATATTTT. Protein sequence: CASSRQGGYTIYF.

J is TRBJ1-1 and V is TRBV6-6; D is unclear. Trimming took off 5 bases at V and 5 bases at J, with 12 bases between the two ends. The CDR3 runs to 13 residues. Per the germline V gene, CDR1 is MNHNY and CDR2 is SVGAGI (reference sequence). This CDR3 reads CASSPSPGTEAFF. CDR3 sequence (DNA): TGTGCCAGCAGTCCCAGTCCCGGTACTGAAGCTTTCTTT.

The chain joins TRBV6-5 to TRBJ1-6, with no clear D. The CDR3 is 14 amino acids. The V and J ends lost 6 bases and 6 bases respectively, with 12 bases between them. Germline CDR1 MNHEY, CDR2 SVGAGI. The CDR3 loop is CASSQDVINSPLHF. The CDR3 region has the DNA TGTGCCAGCAGCCAGGACGTGATTAATTCACCCCTCCACTTT.

The J gene is TRBJ1-1, the V gene TRBV6-5; no clear D. Trimming took 0 bases from V and 3 from J, leaving 11 bases between them. CDR1 MNHEY and CDR2 SVGAGI come from the germline V gene. The CDR3 contains 15 residues. CDR3 loop: CASSYSFNLDTEAFF. In nucleotides, the CDR3 is TGTGCCAGCAGTTACTCGTTCAACCTGGACACTGAAGCTTTCTTT.

The V and J genes are TRBV11-3 and TRBJ2-5; either TRBD1 or TRBD2 may fit D (6 bases each). V was pared by 4 bases and J by 5 bases, with 17 bases between. CDR3 size: 15 residues. Germline assignment: CDR1 SGHNT and CDR2 YENEEA. The CDR3 DNA sequence: TGTGCCAGCAGCTCCGGGGAGAGGGGGGCGGAGACCCAGTACTTC. This translates into CASSSGERGAETQYF.

The genes are TRBV6-5 and TRBJ1-1, with TRBD1 matching over 8 bases. V was pared by 6 bases and J by 8 bases, with 8 bases of the junction left unmatched. This CDR3 region has 13 residues. Germline V CDR1 and CDR2: MNHEY, SVGAGI. CDR3 residues: CASRQQGVTEAFF. The CDR3 coding sequence is TGTGCCAGCAGACAACAGGGGGTAACCGAAGCTTTCTTT.

V usage is TRBV10-1 and J usage is TRBJ2-1; 7 nucleotides agree with TRBD2. V gave up 6 bases and J gave up 8 bases; unmatched junction bases: 13. The CDR3 sequence is 15 residues long. Per germline, CDR1 WNHNN and CDR2 SYGVQD (reference sequence). CDR3 sequence (DNA): TGCGCCAGCAGCCACTCTCCCTCGGCGGGGGATGAGCAGTTCTTC. Translated: CASSHSPSAGDEQFF.

In nucleotides, the CDR3 is TGTGCCAGCAGCTTAGTCAGCAGCTCCTACAATGAGCAGTTCTTC. This gives the protein CASSLVSSSYNEQFF. This chain connects TRBV11-1 to TRBJ2-1; D unresolved. The CDR3 is 15 residues long. Germline loops: CDR1 SGHAT, CDR2 FQDESV (reference sequence). V dropped 1 base and J dropped 0 bases, with 7 bases sitting between them.

The rearrangement uses TRBV7-2 and TRBJ1-6; 7 nucleotides agree with TRBD1. Per the germline V gene, CDR1 is SGHTA and CDR2 is FQGNSA. This CDR3 is built from 14 residues. Trimming cost V 5 bases and J 7 bases; bases outside gene matches: 5. The chain's CDR3 is CASSLPDRNSPLHF. The CDR3 bases are TGTGCCAGCAGCCTCCCGGACAGGAATTCACCCCTCCACTTT.

The chain joins TRBV4-1 to TRBJ2-1; 8 bases agree with TRBD2. The V gene's germline CDR1 is MGHRA and CDR2 YSYEKL. With V trimmed by 0 bases and J by 0 bases, 16 bases remained unmatched. This CDR3 spans 21 amino acids. The CDR3 bases are TGCGCCAGCAGCCAAGAAATCGTCGGCGGGAGGCCCGAACCCTCCTACAATGAGCAGTTCTTC. Protein product: CASSQEIVGGRPEPSYNEQFF.